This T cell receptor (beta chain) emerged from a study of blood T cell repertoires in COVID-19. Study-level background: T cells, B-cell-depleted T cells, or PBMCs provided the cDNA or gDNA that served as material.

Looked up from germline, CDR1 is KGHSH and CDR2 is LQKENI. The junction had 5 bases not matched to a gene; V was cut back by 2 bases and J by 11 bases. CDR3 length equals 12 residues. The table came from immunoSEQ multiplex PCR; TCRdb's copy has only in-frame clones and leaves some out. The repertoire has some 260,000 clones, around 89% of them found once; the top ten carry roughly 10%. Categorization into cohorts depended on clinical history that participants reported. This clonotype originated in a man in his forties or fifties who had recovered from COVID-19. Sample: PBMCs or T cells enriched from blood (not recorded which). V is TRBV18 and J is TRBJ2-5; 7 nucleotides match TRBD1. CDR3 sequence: CASSPDTGEQYF. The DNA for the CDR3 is TGTGCCAGCTCACCAGACACAGGGGAGCAGTACTTC.